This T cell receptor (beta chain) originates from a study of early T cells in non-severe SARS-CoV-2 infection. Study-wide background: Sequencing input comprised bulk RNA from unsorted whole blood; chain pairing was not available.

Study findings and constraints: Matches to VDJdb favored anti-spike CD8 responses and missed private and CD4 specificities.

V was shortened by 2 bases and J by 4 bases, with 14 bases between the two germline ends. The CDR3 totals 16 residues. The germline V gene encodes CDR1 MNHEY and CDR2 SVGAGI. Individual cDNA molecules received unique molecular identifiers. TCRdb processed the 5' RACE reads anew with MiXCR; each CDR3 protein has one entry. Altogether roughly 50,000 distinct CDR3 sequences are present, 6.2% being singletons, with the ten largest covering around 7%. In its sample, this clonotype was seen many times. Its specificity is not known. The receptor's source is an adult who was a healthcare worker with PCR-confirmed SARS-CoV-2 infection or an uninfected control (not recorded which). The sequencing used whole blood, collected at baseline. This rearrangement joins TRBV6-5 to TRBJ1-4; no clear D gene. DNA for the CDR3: TGTGCCAGCAGTTACCTTCGGGCCGACCTTAATGAAAAACTGTTTTTT. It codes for CASSYLRADLNEKLFF.